This passage covers 11 T cell receptor beta chains from one sample sequenced in a study of blood T cell repertoires in COVID-19. Using immunoSEQ multiplex PCR, the repertoire was profiled, and TCRdb retains in-frame clones only, with some absent. The sample contains tens of thousands of clones, 86% of which appear only once. Sequenced: peripheral blood. All receptors come from a man between 45 and 60 years old with active COVID-19.

This clone was found a few times. V and J are TRBV7-9 and TRBJ1-5; possible D gene TRBD1, 6 bases. Trimming cost V 2 bases and J 1 base, with 9 bases left between them. Germline lookup yields CDR1 SEHNR and CDR2 FQNEAQ (reference sequence). There are 15 residues in the CDR3. The CDR3 region has the DNA TGTGCCAGCAGCTTAACCACAGGGAGCAATCAGCCCCAGCATTTT. Translation: CASSLTTGSNQPQHF. Looking up the rest from reference TRBV7-9 and TRBJ1-5 gives the full variable domain: DTGVSQNPRHKITKRGQNVTFRCDPISEHNRLYWYRQTLGQGPEFLTYFQNEAQLEKSRLLSDRFSAERPKGSFSTLEIQRTEQGDSAMYLCASSLTTGSNQPQHFGDGTRLSIL.

The rearrangement joins TRBV30 to TRBJ1-5; D is perhaps TRBD1 (5 bases). The CDR3 consists of 15 residues. V was shortened by 0 bases and J by 2 bases, with 11 bases between the two germline ends. Per germline, CDR1 GTSNPN and CDR2 SVGIG (reference sequence). The DNA of the CDR3 is TGTGCCTGGAGTGTGCAGGGCGCTGGCAATCAGCCCCAGCATTTT. It translates to CAWSVQGAGNQPQHF.

J is TRBJ2-7 and V is TRBV7-6; 7 nucleotides agree with TRBD2. Trimming at V came to 2 bases and at J to 2 bases, leaving 9 bases not matched to a gene. Germline CDR1 SGHVS, CDR2 FNYEAQ. This CDR3 region has 16 residues. For the CDR3, the DNA is TGTGCCAGCAGCTTAATCTTGAGGACTAGAGCCTACGAGCAGTACTTC. Protein sequence: CASSLILRTRAYEQYF.

The chain recombines TRBV19 with TRBJ2-2; D is unresolved. CDR3 length: 13 residues. Germline V gives CDR1 LNHDA, CDR2 SQIVND (reference sequence). Trimming left V 7 bases short and J 4 bases short, with 10 bases between. CDR3 in amino acids: CASKISGTGELFF. CDR3 DNA: TGTGCCAGTAAAATCTCGGGCACCGGGGAGCTGTTTTTT.

The chain couples TRBV11-2 to TRBJ1-5; 9 nucleotides agree with TRBD1. V lost 4 bases, J lost 4 bases, and 11 bases stayed unmatched. The germline V gene encodes CDR1 SGHAT and CDR2 FQNNGV. The CDR3 totals 17 residues. CDR3 amino acids: CASSWTSTGGSNQPQHF. The CDR3, as DNA: TGTGCCAGCAGCTGGACTTCGACAGGGGGTAGTAATCAGCCCCAGCATTTT. The full variable domain, its missing parts supplied by reference TRBV11-2 and TRBJ1-5, is EAGVAQSPRYKIIEKRQSVAFWCNPISGHATLYWYQQILGQGPKLLIQFQNNGVVDDSQLPKDRFSAERLKGVDSTLKIQPAKLEDSAVYLCASSWTSTGGSNQPQHFGDGTRLSIL.

This chain links TRBV28 with TRBJ1-2; TRBD1 might be the D (6 bases). With 4 bases removed from V and 4 bases from J, the gap between germline ends came to 19 bases. CDR1 is MDHEN and CDR2 is SYDVKM in the germline V gene. CDR3 size: 16 residues. The CDR3 region has the DNA TGTGCCAGCAGTTCGGGGGGGCAGGACCTTTTCTATGGCTACACCTTC. It yields the protein CASSSGGQDLFYGYTF.

V is TRBV7-9 and J is TRBJ2-7, with TRBD1 matching 9 bases. J gave up 7 bases and V 1 base, and 8 bases lay outside the gene matches. Per the germline V gene, CDR1 is SEHNR and CDR2 is FQNEAQ (reference sequence). The length of the CDR3 is 15 residues. The CDR3 reads CASSLEGTGLGEQYF. In nucleotides, the CDR3 is TGTGCCAGCAGCTTAGAAGGGACAGGGCTCGGGGAGCAGTACTTC.

This chain uses TRBV6-2 or TRBV6-3 with TRBJ2-4; 7 bases agree with TRBD1. The CDR3 spans 14 residues. V was clipped by 2 bases and J by 10 bases; unmatched bases: 8. CDR1 and CDR2 from the germline V gene are MNHEY and SVGEGT. CDR3 sequence (DNA): TGTGCCAGCAGTTACAGTGGGACAGCGGTTATTCAGTACTTC. Protein product: CASSYSGTAVIQYF.

V and J are TRBV12-3 or TRBV12-4 and TRBJ1-4, with TRBD1 matching over 7 bases. The CDR3 covers 13 residues. The J segment lost 8 bases and the V segment lost 6 bases, leaving 6 bases of the junction unmatched. CDR3 DNA sequence: TGTGCCAGCAGCTCACAGGGGCGAGAAAAACTGTTTTTT. Its translation: CASSSQGREKLFF.

The table lists this clone with a count of one. The chain combines TRBV10-3 with TRBJ1-1, with a tentative D call TRBD1 (6 bases). There are 13 residues in the CDR3. CDR1 ENHRY and CDR2 SYGVKD come from the germline V gene. V lost 5 bases to trimming and J lost 5 bases, with 12 bases between them. CDR3 region: CAISNRVETEAFF. The DNA for the CDR3 is TGTGCCATCAGTAACAGGGTGGAGACTGAAGCTTTCTTT.

This rearrangement joins TRBV3-1 (or the pseudogene TRBV3-2) to TRBJ2-7; 10 nucleotides align to TRBD1. The CDR3 is 15 residues long. The V gene's germline CDR1 is LGHDT and CDR2 YNNKEL (reference sequence). The V and J ends lost 2 bases and 3 bases, in that order; junction bases with no gene match: 4. CDR3 loop: CASSQMTGGYYEQYF. The CDR3, as DNA: TGTGCCAGCAGCCAAATGACAGGGGGCTACTACGAGCAGTACTTC.